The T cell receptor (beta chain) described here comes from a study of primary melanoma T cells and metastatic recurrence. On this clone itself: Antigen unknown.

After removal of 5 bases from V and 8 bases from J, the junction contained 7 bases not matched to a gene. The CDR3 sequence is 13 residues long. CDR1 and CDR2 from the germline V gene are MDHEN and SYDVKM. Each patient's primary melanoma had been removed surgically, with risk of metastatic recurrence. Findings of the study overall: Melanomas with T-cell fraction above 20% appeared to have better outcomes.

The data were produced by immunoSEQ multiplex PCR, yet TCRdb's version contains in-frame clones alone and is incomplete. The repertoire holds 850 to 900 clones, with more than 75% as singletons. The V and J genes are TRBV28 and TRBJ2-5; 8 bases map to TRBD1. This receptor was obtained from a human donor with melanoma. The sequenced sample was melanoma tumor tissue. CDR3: CASSDRGRDTQYF. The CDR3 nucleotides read TGTGCCAGCAGTGACAGGGGAAGAGATACCCAGTACTTC.